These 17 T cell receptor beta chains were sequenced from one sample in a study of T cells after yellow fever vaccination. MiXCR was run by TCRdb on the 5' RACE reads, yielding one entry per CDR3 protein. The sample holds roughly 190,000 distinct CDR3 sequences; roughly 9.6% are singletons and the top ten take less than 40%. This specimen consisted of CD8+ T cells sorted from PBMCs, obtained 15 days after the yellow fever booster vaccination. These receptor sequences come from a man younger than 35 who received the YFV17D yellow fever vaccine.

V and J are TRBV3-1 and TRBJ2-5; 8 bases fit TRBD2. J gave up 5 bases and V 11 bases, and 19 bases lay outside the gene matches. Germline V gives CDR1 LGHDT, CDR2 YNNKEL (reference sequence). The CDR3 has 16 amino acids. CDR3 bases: TGTGCCTCCAATTCACCTACCGGGGGGGCGGGGGAGACCCAGTACTTC. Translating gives CASNSPTGGAGETQYF.

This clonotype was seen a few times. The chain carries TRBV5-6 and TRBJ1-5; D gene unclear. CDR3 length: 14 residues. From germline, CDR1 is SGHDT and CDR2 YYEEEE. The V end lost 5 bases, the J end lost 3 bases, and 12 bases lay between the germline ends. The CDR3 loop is CASSQRENNQPQHF. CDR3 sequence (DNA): TGTGCCAGCAGTCAAAGGGAGAACAATCAGCCCCAGCATTTT.

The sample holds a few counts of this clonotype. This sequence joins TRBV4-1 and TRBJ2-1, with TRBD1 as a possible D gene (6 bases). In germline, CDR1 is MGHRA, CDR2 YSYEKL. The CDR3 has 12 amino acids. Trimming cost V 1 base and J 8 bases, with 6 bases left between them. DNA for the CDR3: TGCGCCAGCAGCCAAGGACAGGATGAGCAGTTCTTC. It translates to CASSQGQDEQFF.

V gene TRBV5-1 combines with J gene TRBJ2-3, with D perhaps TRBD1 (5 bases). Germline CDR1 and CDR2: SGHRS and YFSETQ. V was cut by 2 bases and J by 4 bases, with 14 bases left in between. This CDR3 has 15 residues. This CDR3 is CASSFQGRVPDTQYF. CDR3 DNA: TGCGCCAGCAGCTTCCAGGGTAGGGTCCCAGATACGCAGTATTTT.

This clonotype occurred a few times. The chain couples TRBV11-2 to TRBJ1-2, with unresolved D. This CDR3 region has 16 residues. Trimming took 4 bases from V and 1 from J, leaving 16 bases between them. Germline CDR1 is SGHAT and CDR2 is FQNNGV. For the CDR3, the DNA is TGTGCCAGCAGCTCCGCGAGCCAGACGCTTAACTATGGCTACACCTTC. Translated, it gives CASSSASQTLNYGYTF.

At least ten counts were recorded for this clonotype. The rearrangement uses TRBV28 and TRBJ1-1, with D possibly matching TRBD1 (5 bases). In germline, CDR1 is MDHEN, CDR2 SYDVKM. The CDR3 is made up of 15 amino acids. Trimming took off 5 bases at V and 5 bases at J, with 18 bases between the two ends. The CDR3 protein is CASSPLAGKRTEAFF. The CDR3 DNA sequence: TGTGCCAGCAGTCCCCTCGCAGGGAAAAGGACTGAAGCTTTCTTT. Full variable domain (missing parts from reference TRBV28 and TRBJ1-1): DVKVTQSSRYLVKRTGEKVFLECVQDMDHENMFWYRQDPGLGLRLIYFSYDVKMKEKGDIPEGYSVSREKKERFSLILESASTNQTSMYLCASSPLAGKRTEAFFGQGTRLTVV.

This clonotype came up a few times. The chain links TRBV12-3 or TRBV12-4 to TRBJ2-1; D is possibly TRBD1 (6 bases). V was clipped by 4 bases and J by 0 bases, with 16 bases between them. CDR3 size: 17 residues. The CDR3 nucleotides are TGTGCCAGCAGTTCGAGTACCGGGACAAGCTCCTACAATGAGCAGTTCTTC. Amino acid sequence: CASSSSTGTSSYNEQFF.

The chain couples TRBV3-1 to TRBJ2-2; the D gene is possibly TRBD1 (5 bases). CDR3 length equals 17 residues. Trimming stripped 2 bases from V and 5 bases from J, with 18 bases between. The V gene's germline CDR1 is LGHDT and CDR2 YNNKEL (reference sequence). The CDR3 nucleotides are TGTGCCAGCAGCCAACCGGAGCCCAGGGCGTGGACCGGGGAGCTGTTTTTT. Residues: CASSQPEPRAWTGELFF.

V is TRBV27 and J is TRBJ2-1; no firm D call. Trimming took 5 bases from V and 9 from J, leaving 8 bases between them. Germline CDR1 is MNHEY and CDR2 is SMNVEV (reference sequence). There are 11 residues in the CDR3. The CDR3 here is CASSGVGEQFF. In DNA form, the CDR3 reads TGTGCCAGCAGTGGGGTAGGTGAGCAGTTCTTC.

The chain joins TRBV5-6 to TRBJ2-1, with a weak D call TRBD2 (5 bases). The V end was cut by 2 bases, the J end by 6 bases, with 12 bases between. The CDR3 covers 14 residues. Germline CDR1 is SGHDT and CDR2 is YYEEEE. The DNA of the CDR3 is TGTGCCAGCAGCTTAGGATCGGGGTTCAATGAGCAGTTCTTC. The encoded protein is CASSLGSGFNEQFF.

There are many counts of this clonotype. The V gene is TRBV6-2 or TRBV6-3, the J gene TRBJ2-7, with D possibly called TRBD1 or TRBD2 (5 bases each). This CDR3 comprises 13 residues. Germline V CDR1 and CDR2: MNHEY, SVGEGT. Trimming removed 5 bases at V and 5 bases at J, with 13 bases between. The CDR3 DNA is TGTGCCAGCAGTCTCTCCTGGGGGAACGAGCAGTACGTC. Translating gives CASSLSWGNEQYV.

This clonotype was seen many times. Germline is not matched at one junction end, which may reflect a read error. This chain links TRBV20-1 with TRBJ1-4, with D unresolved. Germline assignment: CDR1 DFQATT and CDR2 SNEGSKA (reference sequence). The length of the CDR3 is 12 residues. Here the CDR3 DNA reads TGCAGTGCGAGAGGGCATAGGGAAAAACTGTTTTTT. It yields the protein CSARGHREKLFF.

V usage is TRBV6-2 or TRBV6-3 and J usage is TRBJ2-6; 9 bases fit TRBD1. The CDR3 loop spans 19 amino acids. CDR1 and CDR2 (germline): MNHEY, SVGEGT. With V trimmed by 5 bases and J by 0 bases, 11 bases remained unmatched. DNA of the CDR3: TGTGCCAGCAGTCTCTCTCGACAGGGGGTGAGCTCTGGGGCCAACGTCCTGACTTTC. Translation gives CASSLSRQGVSSGANVLTF.

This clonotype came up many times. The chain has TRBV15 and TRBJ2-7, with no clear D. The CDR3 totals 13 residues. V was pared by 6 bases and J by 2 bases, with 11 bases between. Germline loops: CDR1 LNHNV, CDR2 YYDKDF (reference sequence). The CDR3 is CATSPGTAYEQYF. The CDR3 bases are TGTGCCACCAGTCCTGGTACGGCCTACGAGCAGTACTTC.

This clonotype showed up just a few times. CDR3 in amino acids: CASSRGQGYTEAFF. In DNA, the CDR3 is TGTGCCAGCAGCCGAGGTCAGGGTTACACTGAAGCTTTCTTT. The genes are TRBV4-2 and TRBJ1-1, with D possibly TRBD1 on 5 matching bases. From germline, CDR1 is LGHNA and CDR2 YNFKEQ. The ends were cut back, 4 bases at V and 3 bases at J, with 12 bases in the middle. There are 14 residues in the CDR3.

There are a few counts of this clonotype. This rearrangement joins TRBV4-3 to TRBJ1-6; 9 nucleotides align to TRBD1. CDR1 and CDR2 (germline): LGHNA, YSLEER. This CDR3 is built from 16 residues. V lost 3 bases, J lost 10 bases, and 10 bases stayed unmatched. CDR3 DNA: TGCGCCAGCAGCCAGGCCGGGACAGGGTATCGGTCACCCCTCCACTTT. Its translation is CASSQAGTGYRSPLHF.

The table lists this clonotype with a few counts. The CDR3 DNA follows: TGTGCCAGCAGCTTAGTGTCGTCCGTGGGTGCTGAAGCTTTCTTT. It translates to CASSLVSSVGAEAFF. J is TRBJ1-1 and V is TRBV7-2, with D unclear. V dropped 1 base and J dropped 6 bases, with 15 bases sitting between them. The CDR3 is 15 residues long. The germline V gene has CDR1 SGHTA and CDR2 FQGNSA.